Below are 30 T cell receptor beta chains sequenced from a single sample in a study of blood T cells in healthy people across ages. A sample-barcoded 5' primer and a J-beta primer mix were used in a second PCR of roughly 7 to 11 cycles. From the 5' RACE reads, TCRdb called clonotypes with MiXCR, one entry per CDR3 protein. The repertoire includes some 700,000 distinct CDR3 sequences, 22% of them detected once, and 20% to 25% sits in the top ten. Material for sequencing was blood. These receptors were taken from a man in his 70s in good health.

This clonotype was found a few times. The chain links TRBV20-1 to TRBJ2-1; D unresolved. The CDR3 sequence is 14 residues long. Deletions cut 6 bases from V and 4 bases from J, with 16 bases between. Germline assignment: CDR1 DFQATT and CDR2 SNEGSKA (reference sequence). The CDR3 bases are TGCAGTGCGCCAGGCGTTGGTTCATACAATGAGCAGTTCTTC. The encoded protein is CSAPGVGSYNEQFF.

The V gene is TRBV20-1, the J gene TRBJ2-3; 8 bases fit TRBD2. The germline CDR1 and CDR2 sequences are DFQATT and SNEGSKA (reference sequence). J gave up 2 bases and V 5 bases, and 15 bases lay outside the gene matches. The CDR3 totals 17 residues. CDR3 loop: CSAGPLGASGFTDTQYF. The DNA of the CDR3 is TGCAGTGCTGGCCCCCTGGGGGCTAGCGGGTTCACAGATACGCAGTATTTT.

This clonotype was detected a few times. The CDR3 sequence is CASSREGRLSYNEQFF. For the CDR3, the DNA is TGTGCCAGCAGCCGTGAGGGAAGGCTCTCCTACAATGAGCAGTTCTTC. The rearrangement links TRBV12-3 or TRBV12-4 to TRBJ2-1; TRBD2 might be the D (5 bases). V dropped 6 bases and J dropped 0 bases, with 15 bases sitting between them. The CDR3 covers 16 residues.

This clonotype was seen more than once but under ten times. The chain recombines TRBV18 with TRBJ1-6; no clear D gene. V shed 3 bases and J shed 10 bases, with 10 bases lying between them. The CDR3 runs 13 residues. The germline gives CDR1 KGHSH, CDR2 LQKENI. The CDR3 region is CASSPFGQSPLHF. The CDR3 DNA sequence: TGTGCCAGCTCACCCTTTGGGCAATCACCCCTCCACTTT.

The gene calls are TRBV29-1 and TRBJ2-5, with TRBD1 identical over 8 bases. Losses at the gene ends were 6 bases for V and 5 bases for J; bases not matched to a gene: 5. This CDR3 has 12 amino acids. Germline lookup yields CDR1 SQVTM and CDR2 ANQGSEA. The CDR3 spells CSVRQGSETQYF. The CDR3 DNA sequence: TGCAGCGTACGACAGGGGTCGGAGACCCAGTACTTC.

This clonotype occurred a few times. The chain couples TRBV12-3 or TRBV12-4 to TRBJ1-1; possibly TRBD1 for D (5 bases). The CDR3 consists of 13 residues. Trimming pared 7 bases from V and 5 bases from J, leaving 14 bases between. CDR3 region: CASTVGRRTEAFF. The CDR3 DNA reads as TGTGCCAGCACTGTGGGACGCCGAACTGAAGCTTTCTTT.

This clonotype has a handful of counts. The chain links TRBV29-1 to TRBJ2-3; D unresolved. The CDR3 has 15 amino acids. In germline, CDR1 is SQVTM, CDR2 ANQGSEA. Trimming stripped 6 bases from V and 2 bases from J, with 18 bases between. CDR3 amino acids: CSVLGPTPSTDTQYF. The CDR3 bases are TGCAGCGTCCTCGGGCCGACTCCGTCCACAGATACGCAGTATTTT.

This clonotype was found a few times. The V and J genes are TRBV2 and TRBJ2-5, with D perhaps TRBD1 (6 bases). The J call may be wrong; the DNA end is better matched by TRBJ2-7. The CDR3 is 13 amino acids. Per the germline V gene, CDR1 is SNHLY and CDR2 is FYNNEI. Here the CDR3 reads CAREANVQGEQYF. The DNA of the CDR3 is TGTGCCAGAGAAGCCAATGTACAGGGCGAGCAGTACTTC.

This CDR3 reads CASSPQEANYGYTF. The CDR3 nucleotides are TGTGCCAGCTCACCACAGGAAGCTAACTATGGCTACACCTTC. The chain has TRBV18 and TRBJ1-2, with D uncertain. V shed 1 base and J shed 0 bases, with 6 bases lying between them. Germline V gene data show CDR1 as KGHSH and CDR2 as LQKENI. The CDR3 has 14 amino acids.

The chain couples TRBV10-3 to TRBJ2-3, with 8 bases matching TRBD1. CDR1 is ENHRY and CDR2 is SYGVKD in the germline V gene. V trimming: 5 bases; J trimming: 5 bases; junction bases outside the gene matches: 9. This CDR3 comprises 15 residues. Written as DNA, the CDR3 is TGTGCCATCAGTCCTAGGACAGGGCGACAAGATACGCAGTATTTT. Protein sequence: CAISPRTGRQDTQYF.

The rearrangement joins TRBV28 to TRBJ1-2; D might be TRBD1 (5 bases). Trimming removed 3 bases from V and 13 bases from J, with 12 bases in between. Germline values: CDR1 MDHEN, CDR2 SYDVKM. The CDR3 extends over 11 amino acids. The CDR3 spells CASSFSRGLTF. In nucleotides, the CDR3 is TGTGCCAGCAGTTTTAGTAGGGGTCTCACCTTC.

As regards this clonotype: Germline is not matched at one junction end, which may reflect a read error. CDR3 protein: CASSQASGGSGVNVLTF. DNA of the CDR3: TGTGCCAGCAGCCAAGCTTCCGGGGGGAGTGGGGTCAACGTCCTGACTTTC. This rearrangement joins TRBV4-2 to TRBJ2-6; TRBD2 aligns across 7 bases. The CDR3 sequence is 17 residues long. CDR1 is LGHNA and CDR2 is YNFKEQ in the germline V gene.

CDR3 loop: CASSSVQGNQETQYF. For the CDR3, the DNA is TGTGCCAGCAGCTCGGTTCAGGGGAACCAAGAGACCCAGTACTTC. This chain connects TRBV5-5 to TRBJ2-5, with a possible D match to TRBD1 (6 bases). The CDR3 is 15 residues long. Germline-derived CDR1 and CDR2 are SGHKS and YYEKEE (reference sequence). The germline V and J ends were trimmed by 3 bases and 0 bases, with 12 bases remaining between them.

This clonotype occurred a few times. The chain employs TRBV7-3 and TRBJ2-1; TRBD2 matches 7 bases. V gave up 4 bases and J gave up 6 bases; unmatched junction bases: 12. The CDR3 spans 16 residues. From germline, CDR1 is SGHTA and CDR2 FQGTGA. CDR3 coding DNA: TGTGCCAGCAGCTCAAGGGCGGGAGCAGGTTTCAATGAGCAGTTCTTC. The encoded protein is CASSSRAGAGFNEQFF.

This clonotype was counted between two and nine times. The chain uses TRBV6-5 and TRBJ2-2; TRBD1 aligns across 8 bases. V was clipped by 6 bases and J by 6 bases; unmatched bases: 3. The germline gives CDR1 MNHEY, CDR2 SVGAGI. There are 13 residues in the CDR3. This CDR3 is CASRTGDAGELFF. Here the CDR3 DNA reads TGTGCCAGCAGGACAGGGGACGCCGGGGAGCTGTTTTTT.

The sample holds many counts of this clonotype. The rearrangement joins TRBV7-8 to TRBJ2-7, with 10 nucleotides matching TRBD2. This CDR3 comprises 14 residues. Germline V gene sequence: CDR1 SGHVS, CDR2 FQNEAQ. The V and J ends lost 5 bases and 3 bases, in that order; junction bases with no gene match: 4. The CDR3 sequence is CASSALAGVYEQYV. The CDR3 DNA is TGTGCCAGCAGCGCCCTAGCGGGAGTCTACGAGCAGTACGTC.

This clonotype was counted only a few times. One end of the junction fails to match germline, which may point to a read error. The V gene is TRBV6-6, the J gene TRBJ2-4, with D uncertain. The germline CDR1 and CDR2 sequences are MNHNY and SVGAGI (reference sequence). CDR3 length equals 15 residues. The CDR3 DNA follows: TGTGCCAGCCAGTCCTTTTCGTCAGCCAAAAACATTCGGTACTTC. It yields the protein CASQSFSSAKNIRYF.

This clonotype has only a few counts. V usage is TRBV11-2 and J usage is TRBJ2-5, with D possibly TRBD1 on 5 matching bases. Germline V gives CDR1 SGHAT, CDR2 FQNNGV. The CDR3 loop spans 17 amino acids. Trimming took off 6 bases at V and 1 base at J, with 21 bases between the two ends. CDR3 DNA: TGTGCCAGCAGTCCAAAGGGGTCAGGTAGCCCCCAAGAGACCCAGTACTTC. Residues: CASSPKGSGSPQETQYF.

This clonotype was observed at least ten times. The V and J genes are TRBV6-2 or TRBV6-3 and TRBJ2-1; D ambiguous. The length of the CDR3 is 14 residues. Germline loops: CDR1 MNHEY, CDR2 SVGEGT. Trimming left V 2 bases short and J 0 bases short, with 5 bases between. CDR3 coding DNA: TGTGCCAGCAGTTACATGAGCTCCTACAATGAGCAGTTCTTC. Translating it yields CASSYMSSYNEQFF.

The CDR3 sequence is CASSVGLANTDTQYF. CDR3 DNA: TGCGCCAGCAGCGTGGGACTAGCGAACACAGATACGCAGTATTTT. The rearrangement joins TRBV5-1 to TRBJ2-3; 10 nucleotides agree with TRBD2. Germline assignment: CDR1 SGHRS and CDR2 YFSETQ. The CDR3 is made up of 15 amino acids. The J segment lost 2 bases and the V segment lost 4 bases, leaving 4 bases of the junction unmatched.

Points on this clonotype: The junction does not match germline at one end; this may be a read error. The gene calls are TRBV12-3 or TRBV12-4 and TRBJ2-1, with 10 bases fitting TRBD2. The CDR3 loop spans 15 amino acids. The chain's CDR3 is CASSVAGGSYNEQFF. CDR3 nucleotide sequence: TGTGCCAGCAGTGTAGCGGGGGGTTCCTACAATGAGCAGTTCTTC.

The chain is built from TRBV28 and TRBJ2-1, with 13 bases aligning to TRBD2. V shed 4 bases and J 5 bases; nucleotides not matched to a gene: 5. Germline V lookup: CDR1 MDHEN, CDR2 SYDVKM. This CDR3 is 16 amino acids long. The CDR3 here is CASSSLAGGKDNEQFF. CDR3 nucleotide sequence: TGTGCCAGCAGTTCACTAGCGGGGGGGAAAGACAATGAGCAGTTCTTC.

The chain joins TRBV20-1 to TRBJ1-2; D is unresolved. Germline loops: CDR1 DFQATT, CDR2 SNEGSKA (reference sequence). Trimming took off 0 bases at V and 1 base at J, with 6 bases between the two ends. The CDR3 runs to 13 residues. CDR3 nucleotides: TGCAGTGCTAGAGACCACAGTAACTATGGCTACACCTTC. Translated: CSARDHSNYGYTF.

This clonotype was found a few times. V is TRBV15 and J is TRBJ2-3; D unresolved. The V gene lost 3 bases and the J gene lost 3 bases, with 16 bases spanning the gap. Germline lookup yields CDR1 LNHNV and CDR2 YYDKDF (reference sequence). The CDR3 spans 16 residues. For the CDR3, the DNA is TGTGCCACCAGCAGGGATCTACGTCTTTCTACAGATACGCAGTATTTT. This codes for CATSRDLRLSTDTQYF.

This clonotype was detected a few times. The chain combines TRBV5-1 with TRBJ1-4; D gene unclear. The CDR3 has 17 residues. The germline CDR1 and CDR2 sequences are SGHRS and YFSETQ. V dropped 0 bases and J dropped 8 bases, with 20 bases sitting between them. For the CDR3, the DNA is TGCGCCAGCAGCTTGGGACGAATTAGGGCCCAGCGAGAAAAACTGTTTTTT. It is translated as CASSLGRIRAQREKLFF.

The CDR3 protein is CSAEWDRTRGYTF. DNA of the CDR3: TGCAGTGCCGAATGGGACAGGACACGGGGCTACACCTTC. V and J are TRBV20-1 and TRBJ1-2, with 8 positions matching TRBD1. J gave up 8 bases and V 6 bases, and 11 bases lay outside the gene matches. The germline CDR1 and CDR2 sequences are DFQATT and SNEGSKA (reference sequence). CDR3 length: 13 residues.

This chain uses TRBV25-1 with TRBJ2-5, with 11 bases aligning to TRBD2. CDR1 MGHDK and CDR2 SYGVNS come from the germline V gene. The CDR3 covers 16 residues. V dropped 4 bases and J dropped 5; count of bases not matched to a gene: 9. The CDR3 is CASSASLAGALETQYF. Written as DNA, the CDR3 is TGTGCCAGCAGTGCCTCACTAGCGGGAGCTCTGGAGACCCAGTACTTC.

The V gene is TRBV6-5, the J gene TRBJ1-5, with 8 bases identical to TRBD1. The germline gives CDR1 MNHEY, CDR2 SVGAGI. V gave up 5 bases and J gave up 3 bases; unmatched junction bases: 3. The CDR3 sequence is 14 residues long. CDR3 sequence (DNA): TGTGCCAGCAGTATCAGGGGGCCCAATCAGCCCCAGCATTTT. The encoded protein is CASSIRGPNQPQHF.

The V and J genes are TRBV7-2 and TRBJ2-5; unclear D gene. The germline gives CDR1 SGHTA, CDR2 FQGNSA. This CDR3 spans 14 amino acids. Trimming stripped 2 bases from V and 5 bases from J, with 12 bases between. The CDR3 protein is CASSLSKGRETQYF. The DNA of the CDR3 is TGTGCCAGCAGCTTAAGTAAAGGTCGGGAGACCCAGTACTTC.

In its sample, this clonotype was seen a few times. This CDR3 reads CATSNGAMGTQYF. The CDR3 DNA is TGTGCCACCAGCAACGGGGCCATGGGGACCCAGTACTTC. The chain is built from TRBV15 and TRBJ2-5; D may correspond to TRBD1 or TRBD2 (5 bases each). From germline, CDR1 is LNHNV and CDR2 YYDKDF (reference sequence). V lost 4 bases to trimming and J lost 7 bases, with 13 bases between them. The CDR3 has 13 residues.